This T cell receptor beta chain was documented in a study of CD8 T cells in ankylosing spondylitis listed by TCRdb under 2017. Some background on the complete study: The study profiled T cell receptor beta repertoires in healthy donors and ankylosing spondylitis patients to find disease-linked TCR variants. The full study cohort was made up of about two dozen ankylosing spondylitis patients and 108 healthy donors. Peripheral blood was sampled, and synovial fluid was also collected from ankylosing spondylitis patients. Broader findings and caveats from the paper: Some TCR beta motif variants had previously been reported in synovial fluid and blood of reactive arthritis patients, which suggested common disease-initiation mechanisms. Significant enrichment of the disease-linked clones was reported in matched synovial fluid samples from ankylosing spondylitis patients. The disease-linked clones had a CD8+ phenotype and were found at relatively low frequencies in peripheral blood. A TCR beta motif made up of fewer than 10 highly homologous amino acid variants appeared to be characteristic of blood from ankylosing spondylitis patients.

The CDR3 spans 13 residues, from the cysteine through the phenylalanine. This entry keeps only the CDR3 DNA: 39 bases, framed from base 1. The CDR1 and CDR2 encoded by the germline V gene (reference sequence) are DFQATT and SNEGSKA. Trimming removed 3 bases from V and 5 bases from J, leaving 13 bases between the germline ends. This clonotype was recorded many times. It has no known antigen specificity. Base-call qualities are not available, and no considerably larger clone is one nucleotide away. For sequencing, an Illumina HiSeq 2500 was employed. TCR beta libraries were prepared by quantitative 5'-RACE with molecular barcodes. In the source study's methods: A new computational method, built on a probabilistic model of VDJ rearrangement, was used to identify disease-linked TCR variants. TCRdb redid the processing of the public reads, applying fastp at Q25 and MiXCR, and retained in-frame beta chains. Rows with one shared CDR3 protein collapse into an entry with the most common genes and DNA. TCRdb, not the authors, supplied the V and J calls. The sample table holds 150,000 or so distinct CDR3 sequences, of which 15% to 20% were seen once. The ten most abundant clones make up about 8.3% of the sample.

Rearrangement joined TRBV20-1 to TRBJ2-5; possibly the D gene is TRBD1, per 6 matching bases. Specimen: blood, either unsorted or a sorted T cell fraction (not recorded which). This clonotype originated in a male donor with ankylosing spondylitis or in good health (not recorded which). Here the CDR3 is given as CSASGQRRETQYF. The base sequence is TGCAGTGCTAGTGGACAGAGGAGGGAGACCCAGTACTTC.